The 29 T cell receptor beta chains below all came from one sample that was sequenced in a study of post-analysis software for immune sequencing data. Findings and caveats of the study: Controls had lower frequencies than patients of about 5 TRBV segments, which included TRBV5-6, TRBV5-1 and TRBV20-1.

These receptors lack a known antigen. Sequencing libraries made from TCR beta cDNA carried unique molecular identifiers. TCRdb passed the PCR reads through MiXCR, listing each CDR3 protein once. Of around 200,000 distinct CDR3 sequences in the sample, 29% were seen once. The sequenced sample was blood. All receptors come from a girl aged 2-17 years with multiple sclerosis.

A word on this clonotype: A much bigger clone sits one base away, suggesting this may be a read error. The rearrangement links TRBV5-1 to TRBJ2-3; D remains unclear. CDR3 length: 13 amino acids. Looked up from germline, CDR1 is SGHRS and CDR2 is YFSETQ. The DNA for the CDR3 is TGCGCCAGCAGCTTGGTCCCCGGAGATACGCGGTATTTT. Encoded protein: CASSLVPGDTRYF.

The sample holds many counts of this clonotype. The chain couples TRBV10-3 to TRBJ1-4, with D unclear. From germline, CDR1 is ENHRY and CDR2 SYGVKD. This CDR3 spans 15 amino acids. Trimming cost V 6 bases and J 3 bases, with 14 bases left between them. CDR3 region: CAIRAALEANEKLFF. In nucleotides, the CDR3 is TGTGCCATCAGAGCCGCCCTGGAGGCTAATGAAAAACTGTTTTTT.

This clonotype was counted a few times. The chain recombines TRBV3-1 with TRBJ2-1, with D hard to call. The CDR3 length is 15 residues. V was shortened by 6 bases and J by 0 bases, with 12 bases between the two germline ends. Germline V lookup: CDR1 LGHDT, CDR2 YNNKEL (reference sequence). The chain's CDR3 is CASRFSPSSYNEQFF. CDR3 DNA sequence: TGTGCCAGCAGGTTTAGCCCGAGCTCCTACAATGAGCAGTTCTTC.

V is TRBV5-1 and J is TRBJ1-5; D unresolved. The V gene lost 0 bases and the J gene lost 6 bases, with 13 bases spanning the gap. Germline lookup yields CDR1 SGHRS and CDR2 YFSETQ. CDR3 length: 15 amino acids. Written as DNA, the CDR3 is TGCGCCAGCAGCTTGGAGCCCACACGGAGTCAGCCCCAGCATTTT. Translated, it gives CASSLEPTRSQPQHF. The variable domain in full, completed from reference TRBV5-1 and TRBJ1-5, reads KAGVTQTPRYLIKTRGQQVTLSCSPISGHRSVSWYQQTPGQGLQFLFEYFSETQRNKGNFPGRFSGRQFSNSRSEMNVSTLELGDSALYLCASSLEPTRSQPQHFGDGTRLSIL.

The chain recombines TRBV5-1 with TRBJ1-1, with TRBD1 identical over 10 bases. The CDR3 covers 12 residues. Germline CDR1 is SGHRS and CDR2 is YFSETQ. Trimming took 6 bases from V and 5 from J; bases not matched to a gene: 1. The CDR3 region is CASTGQGTEAFF. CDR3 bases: TGCGCCAGCACGGGACAGGGGACTGAAGCTTTCTTT. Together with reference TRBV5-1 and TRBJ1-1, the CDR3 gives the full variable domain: KAGVTQTPRYLIKTRGQQVTLSCSPISGHRSVSWYQQTPGQGLQFLFEYFSETQRNKGNFPGRFSGRQFSNSRSEMNVSTLELGDSALYLCASTGQGTEAFFGQGTRLTVV.

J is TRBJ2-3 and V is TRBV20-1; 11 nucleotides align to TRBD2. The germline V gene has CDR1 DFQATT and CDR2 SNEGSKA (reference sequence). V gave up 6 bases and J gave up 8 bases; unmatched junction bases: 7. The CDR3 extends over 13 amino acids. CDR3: CSASELAGATQYF. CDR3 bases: TGCAGTGCGAGTGAACTAGCGGGAGCTACGCAGTATTTT.

The CDR3, as DNA: TGTGCCACCACCGTGGGGCTCACAAATAATTCACCCCTCCACTTT. Protein sequence: CATTVGLTNNSPLHF. This chain joins TRBV6-5 and TRBJ1-6, with D possibly TRBD1 on 5 matching bases. Trimming shortened V by 10 bases and J by 5 bases, and 18 bases separated the two germline ends. The CDR3 sequence is 15 residues long. Germline-derived CDR1 and CDR2 are MNHEY and SVGAGI.

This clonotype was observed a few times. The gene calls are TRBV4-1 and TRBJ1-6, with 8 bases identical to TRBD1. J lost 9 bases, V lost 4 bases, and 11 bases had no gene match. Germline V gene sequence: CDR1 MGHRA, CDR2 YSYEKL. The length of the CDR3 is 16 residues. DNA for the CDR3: TGCGCCAGCAGCCCGTCGGGACAGGCAAGGGGTTCACCCCTCCACTTT. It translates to CASSPSGQARGSPLHF.

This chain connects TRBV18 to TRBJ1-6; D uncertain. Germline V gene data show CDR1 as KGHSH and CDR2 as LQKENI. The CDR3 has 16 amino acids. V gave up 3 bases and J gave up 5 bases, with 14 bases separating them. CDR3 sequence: CASSPVKNTNNSPLHF. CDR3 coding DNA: TGTGCCAGCTCACCGGTAAAGAACACTAATAATTCACCCCTCCACTTT. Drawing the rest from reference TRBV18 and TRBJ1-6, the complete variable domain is NAGVMQNPRHLVRRRGQEARLRCSPMKGHSHVYWYRQLPEEGLKFMVYLQKENIIDESGMPKERFSAEFPKEGPSILRIQQVVRGDSAAYFCASSPVKNTNNSPLHFGNGTRLTVT.

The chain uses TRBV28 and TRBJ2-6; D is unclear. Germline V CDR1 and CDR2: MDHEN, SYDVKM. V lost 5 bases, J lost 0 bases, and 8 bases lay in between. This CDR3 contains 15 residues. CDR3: CASSAHSSGANVLTF. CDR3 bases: TGTGCCAGCAGTGCCCATAGCTCTGGGGCCAACGTCCTGACTTTC.

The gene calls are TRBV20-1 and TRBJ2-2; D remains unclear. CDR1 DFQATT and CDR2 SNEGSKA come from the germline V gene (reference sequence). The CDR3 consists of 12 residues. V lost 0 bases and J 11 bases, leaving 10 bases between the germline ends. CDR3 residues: CSARDQTTELFF. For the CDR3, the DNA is TGCAGTGCTAGAGATCAAACTACCGAGCTGTTTTTT.

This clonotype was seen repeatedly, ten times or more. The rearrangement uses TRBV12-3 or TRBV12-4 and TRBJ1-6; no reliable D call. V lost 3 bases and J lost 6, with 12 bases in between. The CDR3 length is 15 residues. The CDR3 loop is CASSFESSGNSPLHF. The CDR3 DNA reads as TGTGCCAGCAGTTTTGAGTCCTCGGGTAATTCACCCCTCCACTTT.

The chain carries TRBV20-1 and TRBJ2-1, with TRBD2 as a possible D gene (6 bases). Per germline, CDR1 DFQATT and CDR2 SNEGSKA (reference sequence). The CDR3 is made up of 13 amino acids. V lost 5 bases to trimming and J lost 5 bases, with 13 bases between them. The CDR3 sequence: CSASAGRNNEQFF. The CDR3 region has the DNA TGCAGTGCTTCGGCCGGGAGAAACAATGAGCAGTTCTTC.

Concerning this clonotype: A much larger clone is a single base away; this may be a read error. Here the CDR3 DNA reads TGTGCCAGCAGCCTCCGTTTGGGGCGAGAGCAGTTCTTC. This translates into CASSLRLGREQFF. The V and J genes are TRBV14 and TRBJ2-1; TRBD1 might be the D (5 bases). Germline lookup yields CDR1 SGHDN and CDR2 FVKESK. Trimming took off 4 bases at V and 10 bases at J, with 14 bases between the two ends. CDR3 size: 13 residues.

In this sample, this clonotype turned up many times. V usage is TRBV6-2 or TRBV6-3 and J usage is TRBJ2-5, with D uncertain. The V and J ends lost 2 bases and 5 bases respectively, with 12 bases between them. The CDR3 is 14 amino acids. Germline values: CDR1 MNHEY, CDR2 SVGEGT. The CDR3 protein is CASSYPDGMETQYF. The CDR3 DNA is TGTGCCAGCAGTTACCCGGACGGAATGGAGACCCAGTACTTC.

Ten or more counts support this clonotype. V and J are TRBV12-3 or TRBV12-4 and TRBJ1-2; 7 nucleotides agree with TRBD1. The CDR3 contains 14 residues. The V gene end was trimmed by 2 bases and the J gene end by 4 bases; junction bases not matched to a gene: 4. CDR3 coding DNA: TGTGCCAGCAGTTTACGTTCAGGGGGCTATGGCTACACCTTC. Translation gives CASSLRSGGYGYTF.

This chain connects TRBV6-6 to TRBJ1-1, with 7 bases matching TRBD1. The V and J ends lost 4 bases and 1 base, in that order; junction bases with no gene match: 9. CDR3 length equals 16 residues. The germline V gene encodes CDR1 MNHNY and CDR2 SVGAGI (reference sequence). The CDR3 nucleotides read TGTGCCAGCAGTTTCCAATGGGACAGTACGAACACTGAAGCTTTCTTT. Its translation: CASSFQWDSTNTEAFF.

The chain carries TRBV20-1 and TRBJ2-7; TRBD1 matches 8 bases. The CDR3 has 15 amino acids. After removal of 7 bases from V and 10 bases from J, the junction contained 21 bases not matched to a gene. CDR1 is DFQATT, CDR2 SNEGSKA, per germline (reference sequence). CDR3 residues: CSVPPNLDRGVAQYF. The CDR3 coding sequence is TGCAGTGTACCGCCGAACCTCGACAGGGGAGTGGCCCAGTACTTC.

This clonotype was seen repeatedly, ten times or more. The CDR3 DNA reads TGTGCCAGCTCACTCGGTCGGGCGGAGTACAATGAGCAGTTCTTC. Translated: CASSLGRAEYNEQFF. V is TRBV18 and J is TRBJ2-1, with D unclear. V was shortened by 4 bases and J by 4 bases, with 14 bases between the two germline ends. Germline V lookup: CDR1 KGHSH, CDR2 LQKENI. This CDR3 comprises 15 residues.

The CDR3 DNA is TGTGCCAGCAGCTTGGCGGGGCCCCGGGAGACCCAGTACTTC. The encoded protein is CASSLAGPRETQYF. The chain joins TRBV7-2 to TRBJ2-5, with D possibly being TRBD2 (6 bases). Germline loops: CDR1 SGHTA, CDR2 FQGNSA. The CDR3 is 14 residues long. Trimming stripped 3 bases from V and 5 bases from J, with 13 bases between.

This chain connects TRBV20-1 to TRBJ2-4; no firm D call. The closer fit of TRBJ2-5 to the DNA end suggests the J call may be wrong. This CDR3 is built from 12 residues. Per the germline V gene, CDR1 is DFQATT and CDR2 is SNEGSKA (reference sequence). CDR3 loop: CSARDWVETQYF. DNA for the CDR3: TGCAGTGCTAGAGATTGGGTCGAGACCCAGTACTTC.

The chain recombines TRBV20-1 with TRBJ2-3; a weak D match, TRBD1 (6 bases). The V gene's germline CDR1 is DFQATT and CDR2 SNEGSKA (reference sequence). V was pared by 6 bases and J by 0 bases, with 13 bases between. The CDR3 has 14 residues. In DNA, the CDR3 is TGCAGTGCCAGACGGGGACATAGCACAGATACGCAGTATTTT. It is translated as CSARRGHSTDTQYF.

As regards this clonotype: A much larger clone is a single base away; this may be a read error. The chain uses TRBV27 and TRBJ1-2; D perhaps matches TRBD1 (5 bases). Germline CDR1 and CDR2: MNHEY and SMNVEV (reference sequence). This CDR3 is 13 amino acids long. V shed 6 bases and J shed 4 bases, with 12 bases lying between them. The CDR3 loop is CASRGGISYGYTF. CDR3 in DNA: TGTGCCAGCAGGGGGGGTATCTCCTATGGCTACACCTTC.

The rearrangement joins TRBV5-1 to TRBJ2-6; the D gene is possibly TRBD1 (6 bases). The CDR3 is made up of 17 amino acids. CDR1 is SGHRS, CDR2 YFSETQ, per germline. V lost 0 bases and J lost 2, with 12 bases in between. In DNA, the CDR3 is TGCGCCAGCAGCTTGGGGCCTACAGGGACTGGGGCCAACGTCCTGACTTTC. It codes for CASSLGPTGTGANVLTF. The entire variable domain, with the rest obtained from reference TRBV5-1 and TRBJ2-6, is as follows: KAGVTQTPRYLIKTRGQQVTLSCSPISGHRSVSWYQQTPGQGLQFLFEYFSETQRNKGNFPGRFSGRQFSNSRSEMNVSTLELGDSALYLCASSLGPTGTGANVLTFGAGSRLTVL.

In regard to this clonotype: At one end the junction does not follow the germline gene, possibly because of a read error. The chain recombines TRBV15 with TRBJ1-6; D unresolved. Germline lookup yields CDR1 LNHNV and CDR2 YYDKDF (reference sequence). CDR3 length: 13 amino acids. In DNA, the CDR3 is TGTGCCACCAGCAGGGGGTGGGGATCACCCCCCCACTTT. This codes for CATSRGWGSPPHF. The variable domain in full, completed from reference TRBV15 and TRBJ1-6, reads DAMVIQNPRYQVTQFGKPVTLSCSQTLNHNVMYWYQQKSSQAPKLLFHYYDKDFNNEADTPDNFQSRRPNTSFCFLDIRSPGLGDTAMYLCATSRGWGSPPHFGNGTRLTVT.

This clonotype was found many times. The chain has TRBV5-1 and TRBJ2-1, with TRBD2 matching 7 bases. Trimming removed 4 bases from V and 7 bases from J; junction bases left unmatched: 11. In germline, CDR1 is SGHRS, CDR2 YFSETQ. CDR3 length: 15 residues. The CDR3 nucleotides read TGCGCCAGCAGCGGCGAGTGGGGACTAAGGAATGAGCAGTTCTTC. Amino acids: CASSGEWGLRNEQFF.

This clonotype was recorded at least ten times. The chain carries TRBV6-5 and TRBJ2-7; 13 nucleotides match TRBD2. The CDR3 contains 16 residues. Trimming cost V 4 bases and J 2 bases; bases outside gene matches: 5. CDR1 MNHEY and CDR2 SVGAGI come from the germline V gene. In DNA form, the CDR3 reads TGTGCCAGCAGTTTCGGACTAGCGGGGGCTCCCTACGAGCAGTACTTC. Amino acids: CASSFGLAGAPYEQYF.

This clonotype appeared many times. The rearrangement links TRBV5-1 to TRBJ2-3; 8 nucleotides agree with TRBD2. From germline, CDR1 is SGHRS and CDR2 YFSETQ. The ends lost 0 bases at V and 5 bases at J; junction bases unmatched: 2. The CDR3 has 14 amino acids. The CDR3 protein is CASSLVLAGDTQYF. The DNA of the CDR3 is TGCGCCAGCAGCTTGGTCCTAGCGGGAGATACGCAGTATTTT.

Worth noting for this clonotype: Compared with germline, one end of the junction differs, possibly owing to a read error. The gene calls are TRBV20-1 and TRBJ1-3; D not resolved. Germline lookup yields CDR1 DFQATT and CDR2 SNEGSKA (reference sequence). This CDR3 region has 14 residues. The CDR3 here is CSARDPMPGNTTYF. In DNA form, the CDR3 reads TGCAGTGCTAGAGATCCCATGCCGGGAAACACCACATATTTT.